This T cell receptor beta chain was recovered during a study of blood T cell repertoires in COVID-19. The CDR3 has 16 amino acids. CDR1 and CDR2 from the germline V gene are LNHDA and SQIVND (reference sequence). The J segment lost 4 bases and the V segment lost 3 bases, leaving 8 bases of the junction unmatched. Generated by immunoSEQ multiplex PCR, the TCRdb table keeps only in-frame clones and is missing some. The sample has about 98,000 clones, about 80% seen once. The sequencing input was peripheral blood. This sequence joins TRBV19 and TRBJ1-5; 8 positions agree with TRBD1. This clonotype was sampled from a man in his 70s with active or convalescent COVID-19. CDR3 DNA sequence: TGTGCCAGTAGTATGCCCGTGGGGACAGGTAATCAGCCCCAGCATTTT. Translating it yields CASSMPVGTGNQPQHF. The full variable domain, completed using reference TRBV19 and TRBJ1-5, is DGGITQSPKYLFRKEGQNVTLSCEQNLNHDAMYWYRQDPGQGLRLIYYSQIVNDFQKGDIAEGYSVSREKKESFPLTVTSAQKNPTAFYLCASSMPVGTGNQPQHFGDGTRLSIL.